This record covers a single T cell receptor beta chain. What it binds is not known. The repertoire was sequenced with immunoSEQ multiplex PCR; TCRdb's copy has only in-frame clones and lacks some. The sample records around 140,000 clones, approximately 91% being singletons. CDR1 and CDR2 (germline): LGHDT, YNNKEL (reference sequence). CDR3 length: 15 amino acids. V was pared by 1 base and J by 4 bases, with 11 bases between. This sample is part of a study of T cell responses to AZD1222 COVID-19 vaccine. Study-level results: White British people made up most donors, females outnumbered males, and clonal diversity was possibly underestimated.

The chain combines TRBV3-1 (or the pseudogene TRBV3-2) with TRBJ2-1; no clear D gene. This sequence was found in an adult who received the AZD1222 COVID-19 vaccine. The sequencing used peripheral blood, collected 28 days after the second AZD1222 dose. The CDR3 is CASSQVGKNYNEQFF. CDR3 nucleotides: TGTGCCAGCAGCCAAGTGGGAAAAAATTACAATGAGCAGTTCTTC.